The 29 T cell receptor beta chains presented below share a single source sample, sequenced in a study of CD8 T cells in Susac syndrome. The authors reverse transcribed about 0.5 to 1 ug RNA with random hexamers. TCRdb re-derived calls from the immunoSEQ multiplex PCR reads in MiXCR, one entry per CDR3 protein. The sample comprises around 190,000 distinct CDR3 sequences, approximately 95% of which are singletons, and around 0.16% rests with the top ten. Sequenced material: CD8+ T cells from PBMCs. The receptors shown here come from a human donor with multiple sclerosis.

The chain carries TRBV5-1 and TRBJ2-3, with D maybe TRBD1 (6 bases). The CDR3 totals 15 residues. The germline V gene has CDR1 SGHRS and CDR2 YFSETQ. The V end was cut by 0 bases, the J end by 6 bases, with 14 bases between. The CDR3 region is CASSLARTAFDTQYF. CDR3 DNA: TGCGCCAGCAGCTTGGCACGGACAGCTTTCGATACGCAGTATTTT.

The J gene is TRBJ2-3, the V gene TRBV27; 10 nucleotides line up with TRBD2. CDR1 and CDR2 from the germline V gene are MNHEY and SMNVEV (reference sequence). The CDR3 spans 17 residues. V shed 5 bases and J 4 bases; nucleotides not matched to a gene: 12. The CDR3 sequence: CASSPTTGTSDADTQYF. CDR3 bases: TGTGCCAGCAGTCCCACCACCGGGACTAGCGATGCAGATACGCAGTATTTT.

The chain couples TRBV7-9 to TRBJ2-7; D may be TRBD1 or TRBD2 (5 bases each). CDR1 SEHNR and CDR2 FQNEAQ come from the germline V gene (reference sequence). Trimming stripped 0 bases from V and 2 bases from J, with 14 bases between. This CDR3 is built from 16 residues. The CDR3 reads CASSLARGLGPYEQYF. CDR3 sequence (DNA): TGTGCCAGCAGCTTAGCGCGAGGGTTGGGGCCCTACGAGCAGTACTTC.

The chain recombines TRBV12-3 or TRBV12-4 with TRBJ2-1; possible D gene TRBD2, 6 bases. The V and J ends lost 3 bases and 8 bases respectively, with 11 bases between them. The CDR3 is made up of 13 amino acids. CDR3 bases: TGTGCCAGCAGTTTTGGGACTTTCGATGAGCAGTTCTTC. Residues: CASSFGTFDEQFF.

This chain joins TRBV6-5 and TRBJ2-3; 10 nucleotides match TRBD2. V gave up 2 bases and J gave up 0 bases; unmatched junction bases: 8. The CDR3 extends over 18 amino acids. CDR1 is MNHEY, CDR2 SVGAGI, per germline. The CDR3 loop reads CASSYAPAGGRSTDTQYF. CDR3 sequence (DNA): TGTGCCAGCAGTTACGCCCCAGCGGGGGGGCGGAGCACAGATACGCAGTATTTT.

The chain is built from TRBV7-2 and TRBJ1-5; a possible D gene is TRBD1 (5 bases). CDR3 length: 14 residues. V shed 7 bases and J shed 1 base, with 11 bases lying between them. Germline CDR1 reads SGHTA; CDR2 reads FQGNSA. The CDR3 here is CASKPGGSNQPQHF. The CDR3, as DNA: TGTGCCAGCAAGCCGGGGGGGAGCAATCAGCCCCAGCATTTT.

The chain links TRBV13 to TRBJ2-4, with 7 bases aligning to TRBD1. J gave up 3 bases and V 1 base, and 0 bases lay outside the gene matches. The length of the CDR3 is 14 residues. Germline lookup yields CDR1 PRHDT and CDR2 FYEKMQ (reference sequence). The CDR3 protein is CASSLAGGKNIQYF. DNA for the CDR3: TGTGCCAGCAGCTTAGCAGGGGGCAAAAACATTCAGTACTTC.

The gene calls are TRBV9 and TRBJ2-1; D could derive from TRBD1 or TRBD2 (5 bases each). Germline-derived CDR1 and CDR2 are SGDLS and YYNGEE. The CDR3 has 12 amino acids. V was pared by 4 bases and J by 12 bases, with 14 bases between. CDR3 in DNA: TGTGCCAGCAGCCCGGGGACCGGGGCGCAGTTCTTC. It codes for CASSPGTGAQFF.

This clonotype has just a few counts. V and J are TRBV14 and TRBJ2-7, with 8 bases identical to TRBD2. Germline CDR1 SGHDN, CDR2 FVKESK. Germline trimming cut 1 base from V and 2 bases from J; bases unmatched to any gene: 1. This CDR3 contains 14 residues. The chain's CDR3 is CASSQVGGAYEQYF. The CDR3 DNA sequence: TGTGCCAGCAGCCAAGTCGGGGGGGCCTACGAGCAGTACTTC. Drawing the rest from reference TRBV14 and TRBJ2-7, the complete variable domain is EAGVTQFPSHSVIEKGQTVTLRCDPISGHDNLYWYRRVMGKEIKFLLHFVKESKQDESGMPNNRFLAERTGGTYSTLKVQPAELEDSGVYFCASSQVGGAYEQYFGPGTRLTVT.

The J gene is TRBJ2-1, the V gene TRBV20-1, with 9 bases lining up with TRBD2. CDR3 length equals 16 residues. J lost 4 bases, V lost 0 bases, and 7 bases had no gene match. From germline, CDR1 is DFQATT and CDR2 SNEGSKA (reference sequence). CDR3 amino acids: CSARDLRGGPYNEQFF. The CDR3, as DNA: TGCAGTGCTAGAGATTTGCGGGGGGGACCGTACAATGAGCAGTTCTTC.

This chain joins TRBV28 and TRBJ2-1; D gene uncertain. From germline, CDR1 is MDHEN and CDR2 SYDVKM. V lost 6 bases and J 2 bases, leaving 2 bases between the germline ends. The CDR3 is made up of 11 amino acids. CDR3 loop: CASSTYNEQFF. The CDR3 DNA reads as TGTGCCAGCAGCACCTACAATGAGCAGTTCTTC.

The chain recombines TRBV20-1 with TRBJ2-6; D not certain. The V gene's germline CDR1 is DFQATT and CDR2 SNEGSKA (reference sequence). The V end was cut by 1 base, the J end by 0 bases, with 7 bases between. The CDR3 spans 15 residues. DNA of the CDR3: TGCAGTGCTAGAGTATGGGTCTCTGGGGCCAACGTCCTGACTTTC. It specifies CSARVWVSGANVLTF.

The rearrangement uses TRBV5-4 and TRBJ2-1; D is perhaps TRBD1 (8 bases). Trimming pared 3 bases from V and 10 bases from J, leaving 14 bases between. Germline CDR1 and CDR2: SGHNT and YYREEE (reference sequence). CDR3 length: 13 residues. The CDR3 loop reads CASSSTGEGEQFF. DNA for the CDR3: TGTGCCAGCAGCTCGACAGGGGAGGGGGAGCAGTTCTTC.

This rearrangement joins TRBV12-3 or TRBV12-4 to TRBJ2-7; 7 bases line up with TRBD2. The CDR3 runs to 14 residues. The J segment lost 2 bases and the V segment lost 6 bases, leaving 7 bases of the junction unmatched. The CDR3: CASRFGGSPYEQYF. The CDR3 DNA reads TGTGCCAGCAGATTCGGCGGGAGTCCCTACGAGCAGTACTTC.

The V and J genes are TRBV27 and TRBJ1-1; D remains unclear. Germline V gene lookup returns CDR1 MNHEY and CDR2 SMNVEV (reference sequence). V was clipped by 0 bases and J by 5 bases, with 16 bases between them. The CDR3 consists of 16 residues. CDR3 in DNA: TGTGCCAGCAGTTTATCGCCCGGCCACAGTGAGACTGAAGCTTTCTTT. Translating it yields CASSLSPGHSETEAFF.

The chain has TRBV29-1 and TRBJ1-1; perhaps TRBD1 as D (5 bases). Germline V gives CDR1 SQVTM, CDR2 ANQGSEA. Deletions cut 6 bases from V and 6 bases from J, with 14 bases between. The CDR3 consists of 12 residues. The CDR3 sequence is CSVWGGSAEAFF. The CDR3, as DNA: TGCAGCGTCTGGGGGGGAAGCGCTGAAGCTTTCTTT.

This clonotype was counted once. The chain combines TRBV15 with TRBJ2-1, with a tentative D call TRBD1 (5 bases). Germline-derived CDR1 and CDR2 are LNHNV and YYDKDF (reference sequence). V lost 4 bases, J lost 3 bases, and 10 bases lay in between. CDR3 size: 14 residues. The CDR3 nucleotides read TGTGCCACCAGCACTGTTCAGGGCTACAATGAGCAGTTCTTC. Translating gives CATSTVQGYNEQFF. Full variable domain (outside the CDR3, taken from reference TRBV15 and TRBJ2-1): DAMVIQNPRYQVTQFGKPVTLSCSQTLNHNVMYWYQQKSSQAPKLLFHYYDKDFNNEADTPDNFQSRRPNTSFCFLDIRSPGLGDTAMYLCATSTVQGYNEQFFGPGTRLTVL.

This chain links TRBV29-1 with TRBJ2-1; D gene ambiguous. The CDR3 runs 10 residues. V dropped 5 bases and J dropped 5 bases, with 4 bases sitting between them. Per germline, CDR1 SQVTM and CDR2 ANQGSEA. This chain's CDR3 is CSVSDNEQFF. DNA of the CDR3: TGCAGCGTTTCGGACAATGAGCAGTTCTTC.

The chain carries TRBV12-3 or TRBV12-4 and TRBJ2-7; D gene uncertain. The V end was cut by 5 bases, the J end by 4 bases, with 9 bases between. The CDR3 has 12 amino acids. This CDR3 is CASSPNNYEQYF. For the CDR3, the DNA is TGTGCCAGCAGTCCGAATAATTACGAGCAGTACTTC.

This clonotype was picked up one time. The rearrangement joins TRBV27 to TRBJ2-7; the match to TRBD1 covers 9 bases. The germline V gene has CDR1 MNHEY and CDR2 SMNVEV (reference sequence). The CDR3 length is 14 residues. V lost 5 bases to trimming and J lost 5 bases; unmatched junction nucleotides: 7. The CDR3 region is CASSTRDRVHEQYF. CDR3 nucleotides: TGTGCCAGCAGTACTCGGGACAGGGTCCACGAGCAGTACTTC.

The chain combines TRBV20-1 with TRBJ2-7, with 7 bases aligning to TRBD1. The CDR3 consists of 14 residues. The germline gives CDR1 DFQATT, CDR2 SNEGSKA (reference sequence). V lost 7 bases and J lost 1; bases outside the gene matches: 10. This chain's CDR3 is CSVPTGVSSYEQYF. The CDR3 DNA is TGCAGTGTCCCAACAGGGGTTAGTTCCTACGAGCAGTACTTC.

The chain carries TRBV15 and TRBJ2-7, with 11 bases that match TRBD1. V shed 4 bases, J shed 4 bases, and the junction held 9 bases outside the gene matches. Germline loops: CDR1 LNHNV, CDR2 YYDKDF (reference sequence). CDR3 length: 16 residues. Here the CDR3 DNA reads TGTGCCACCAGCACCCGGACAGGGGGCAGTAGGTACGAGCAGTACTTC. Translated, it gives CATSTRTGGSRYEQYF.

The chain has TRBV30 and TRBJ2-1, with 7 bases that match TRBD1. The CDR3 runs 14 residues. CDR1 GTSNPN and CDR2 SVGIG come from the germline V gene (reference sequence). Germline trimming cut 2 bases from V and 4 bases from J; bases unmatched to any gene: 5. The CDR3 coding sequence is TGTGCCTGGAGTTTGGACAGGCGATACAATGAGCAGTTCTTC. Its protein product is CAWSLDRRYNEQFF.

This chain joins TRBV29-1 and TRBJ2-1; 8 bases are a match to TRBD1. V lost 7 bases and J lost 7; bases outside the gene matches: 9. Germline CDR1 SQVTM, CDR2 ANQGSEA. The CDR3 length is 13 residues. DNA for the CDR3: TGCAGCGGGGAGACAGGGGTTTGGAATGAGCAGTTCTTC. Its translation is CSGETGVWNEQFF.

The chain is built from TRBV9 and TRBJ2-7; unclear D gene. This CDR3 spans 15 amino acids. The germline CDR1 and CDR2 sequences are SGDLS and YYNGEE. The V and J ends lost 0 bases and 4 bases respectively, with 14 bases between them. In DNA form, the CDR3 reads TGTGCCAGCAGCGTAGTCCCCAGCGATCTTTACGAGCAGTACTTC. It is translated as CASSVVPSDLYEQYF.

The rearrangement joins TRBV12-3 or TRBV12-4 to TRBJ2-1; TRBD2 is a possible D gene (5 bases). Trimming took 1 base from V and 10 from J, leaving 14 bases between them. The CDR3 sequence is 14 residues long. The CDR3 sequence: CASSLDEGTREQFF. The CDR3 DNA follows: TGTGCCAGCAGTTTAGATGAGGGTACGAGGGAGCAGTTCTTC.

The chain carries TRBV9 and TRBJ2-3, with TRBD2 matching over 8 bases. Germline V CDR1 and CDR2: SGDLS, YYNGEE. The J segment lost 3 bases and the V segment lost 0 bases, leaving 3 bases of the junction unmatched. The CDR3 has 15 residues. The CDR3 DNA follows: TGTGCCAGCAGCGTAGGGACTAGCTCAACAGATACGCAGTATTTT. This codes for CASSVGTSSTDTQYF.

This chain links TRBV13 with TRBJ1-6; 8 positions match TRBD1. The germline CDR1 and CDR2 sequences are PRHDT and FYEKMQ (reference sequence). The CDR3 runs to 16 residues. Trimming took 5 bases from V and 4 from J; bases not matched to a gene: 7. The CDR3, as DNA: TGTGCCAGCAGCCATAGGGGACAGGAATATAATTCACCCCTCCACTTT. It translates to CASSHRGQEYNSPLHF.

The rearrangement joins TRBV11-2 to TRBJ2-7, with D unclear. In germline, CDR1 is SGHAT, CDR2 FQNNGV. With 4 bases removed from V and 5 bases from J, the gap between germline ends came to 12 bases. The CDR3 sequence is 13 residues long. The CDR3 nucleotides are TGTGCCAGCAGCTCCCTGGGAAGCGACGAGCAGTACTTC. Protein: CASSSLGSDEQYF.